Listed below are T cell receptor beta chains from one sample, sequenced in a study of cytomegalovirus exposure and HLA in healthy donors. Profiled with immunoSEQ multiplex PCR; TCRdb holds only in-frame clones, not every one. The sample includes 95,000 to 150,000 clones, roughly 15% seen only once; the top ten take about 2%. The specimen was PBMCs. Receptor source: a woman between 18 and 30 years old in good health and CMV-seronegative. Each CDR3 is given with its conserved first and last residue. The D gene is left open where the match is weak. Expanded clones get a size class; other rows say once, few or many, or leave the size out.

J gene: TRBJ2-7; clone size: few; D gene: NA; V gene: TRBV27; CDR3 protein: CASSFTQGPYEQYF; CDR3 DNA: TGTGCCAGCAGTTTCACCCAGGGGCCGTACGAGCAGTACTTC
J gene: TRBJ2-7; clone size: NA; D gene: NA; V gene: TRBV7-9; CDR3 protein: CASSPEAAFYEQYF; CDR3 DNA: TGTGCCAGCAGCCCAGAGGCAGCCTTCTACGAGCAGTACTTC
J gene: TRBJ1-6; clone size: few; D gene: TRBD1; V gene: TRBV19; CDR3 protein: CASKSGQENSPLHF; CDR3 DNA: TGTGCCAGTAAGAGTGGACAGGAGAATTCACCCCTCCACTTT
J gene: TRBJ2-7; clone size: few; D gene: TRBD2; V gene: TRBV10-3; CDR3 protein: CAISEAREAKLGEQYF; CDR3 DNA: TGTGCCATCAGTGAGGCGCGGGAGGCCAAACTGGGCGAGCAGTACTTC
J gene: TRBJ2-7; clone size: NA; D gene: NA; V gene: TRBV10-3; CDR3 protein: CAISVNRDRAGTSPYEQYF; CDR3 DNA: TGTGCCATCAGTGTCAACCGGGACAGGGCCGGGACTAGCCCCTACGAGCAGTACTTC
J gene: TRBJ1-5; clone size: NA; D gene: TRBD1; V gene: TRBV15; CDR3 protein: CATSRDRDRGNNQPQHF; CDR3 DNA: TGTGCCACCAGCAGAGATCGGGACAGGGGGAACAATCAGCCCCAGCATTTT
J gene: TRBJ2-7; clone size: few; D gene: NA; V gene: TRBV5-6; CDR3 protein: CASSLGRGEQYF; CDR3 DNA: TGTGCCAGCAGCTTGGGGAGGGGCGAGCAGTACTTC
J gene: TRBJ2-2; clone size: once; D gene: NA; V gene: TRBV11-2; CDR3 protein: CASSFSLQQGGTGELFF; CDR3 DNA: TGTGCCAGCAGCTTCTCTCTGCAACAGGGTGGGACCGGGGAGCTGTTTTTT
J gene: TRBJ1-5; clone size: NA; D gene: NA; V gene: TRBV28; CDR3 protein: CTSSLPPGLDF; CDR3 DNA: TGTACCAGCAGTTTACCCCCGGGACTGGATTTT
J gene: TRBJ2-7; clone size: few; D gene: NA; V gene: TRBV28; CDR3 protein: CASSLWGRNEQYF; CDR3 DNA: TGTGCCAGCAGTTTATGGGGGCGGAACGAGCAGTACTTC
J gene: TRBJ2-7; clone size: NA; D gene: NA; V gene: TRBV5-1; CDR3 protein: CASSREGQGYYEQYF; CDR3 DNA: TGCGCCAGCAGCCGGGAGGGACAGGGATACTACGAGCAGTACTTC
J gene: TRBJ2-5; clone size: NA; D gene: TRBD2; V gene: TRBV6-1; CDR3 protein: CASSEARTAGVYF; CDR3 DNA: TGTGCCAGCAGTGAAGCGAGGACAGCGGGGGTATACTTC
J gene: TRBJ2-1; clone size: NA; D gene: TRBD1; V gene: TRBV10-2; CDR3 protein: CASRGDRGYNEQFF; CDR3 DNA: TGCGCCAGCAGGGGTGACAGGGGTTACAATGAGCAGTTCTTC
J gene: TRBJ2-3; clone size: NA; D gene: TRBD1; V gene: TRBV29-1; CDR3 protein: CSVEVTGRGQGDTQYF; CDR3 DNA: TGCAGCGTTGAAGTTACGGGCAGGGGGCAAGGAGATACGCAGTATTTT
J gene: TRBJ1-1; clone size: few; D gene: TRBD1; V gene: TRBV9; CDR3 protein: CASSAGQGTEAFF; CDR3 DNA: TGTGCCAGCAGCGCGGGACAGGGCACTGAAGCTTTCTTT
J gene: TRBJ2-6; clone size: few; D gene: TRBD1; V gene: TRBV11-2; CDR3 protein: CASSRDRPGSGANVLTF; CDR3 DNA: TGTGCCAGCAGCCGGGACAGGCCAGGGTCTGGGGCCAACGTCCTGACTTTC
J gene: TRBJ1-1; clone size: few; D gene: NA; V gene: TRBV5-1; CDR3 protein: CASSSGAGNTEAFF; CDR3 DNA: TGCGCCAGCAGCTCAGGGGCTGGGAACACTGAAGCTTTCTTT
J gene: TRBJ2-7; clone size: NA; D gene: NA; V gene: TRBV19; CDR3 protein: CASSMSRARTYEQYF; CDR3 DNA: TGTGCCAGTAGTATGAGCAGGGCAAGGACCTACGAGCAGTACTTC
J gene: TRBJ1-5; clone size: few; D gene: TRBD1; V gene: TRBV28; CDR3 protein: CASSPPGQPGSNQPQHF; CDR3 DNA: TGTGCCAGCAGTCCCCCGGGACAGCCCGGTAGCAATCAGCCCCAGCATTTT
J gene: TRBJ1-5; clone size: NA; D gene: TRBD1; V gene: TRBV18; CDR3 protein: CASSRGTGDNQPQHF; CDR3 DNA: TGTGCCAGCTCACGCGGGACAGGGGACAATCAGCCCCAGCATTTT
J gene: TRBJ1-2; clone size: NA; D gene: TRBD1; V gene: TRBV7-6; CDR3 protein: CASSLGNRGTTNYGYTF; CDR3 DNA: TGTGCCAGCAGCTTAGGGAACAGGGGAACTACTAACTATGGCTACACCTTC
J gene: TRBJ1-2; clone size: few; D gene: NA; V gene: TRBV28; CDR3 protein: CASGMTGENGYTF; CDR3 DNA: TGTGCCAGCGGGATGACAGGAGAGAATGGCTACACCTTC
J gene: TRBJ1-5; clone size: few; D gene: NA; V gene: TRBV5-4; CDR3 protein: CASSLAPNQPQHF; CDR3 DNA: TGTGCCAGCAGCTTGGCCCCGAATCAGCCCCAGCATTTT
J gene: TRBJ1-2; clone size: NA; D gene: NA; V gene: TRBV18; CDR3 protein: CASSLADTQGYTF; CDR3 DNA: TGTGCCAGCTCACTCGCGGACACTCAAGGCTACACCTTC
J gene: TRBJ2-7; clone size: few; D gene: NA; V gene: TRBV28; CDR3 protein: CASSYQQGRAYEQYF; CDR3 DNA: TGTGCCAGCAGCTATCAGCAGGGGCGGGCCTACGAGCAGTACTTC
J gene: TRBJ1-4; clone size: NA; D gene: NA; V gene: TRBV2; CDR3 protein: CASSGAGPSTNEKLFF; CDR3 DNA: TGTGCCAGCAGTGGGGCAGGGCCTTCAACTAATGAAAAACTGTTTTTT
J gene: TRBJ1-5; clone size: few; D gene: TRBD1; V gene: TRBV28; CDR3 protein: CASSGGTGLNQPQHF; CDR3 DNA: TGTGCCAGCAGTGGGGGGACAGGGTTAAATCAGCCCCAGCATTTT
J gene: TRBJ2-7; clone size: NA; D gene: NA; V gene: TRBV19; CDR3 protein: CASSISPSAGQQYF; CDR3 DNA: TGTGCCAGTAGTATATCGCCTTCAGCGGGCCAGCAGTACTTC
J gene: TRBJ2-1; clone size: NA; D gene: TRBD2; V gene: TRBV25-1; CDR3 protein: CASRGPSGSKNEQFF; CDR3 DNA: TGTGCCAGCAGGGGACCTAGCGGGAGTAAGAATGAGCAGTTCTTC
J gene: TRBJ2-5; clone size: few; D gene: NA; V gene: TRBV9; CDR3 protein: CASSGGGVSQETQYF; CDR3 DNA: TGTGCCAGCAGCGGAGGCGGGGTCAGCCAAGAGACCCAGTACTTC
J gene: TRBJ2-4; clone size: NA; D gene: NA; V gene: TRBV29-1; CDR3 protein: CSARQGHIQYF; CDR3 DNA: TGCAGCGCTCGTCAGGGGCACATTCAGTACTTC
J gene: TRBJ2-7; clone size: NA; D gene: TRBD2; V gene: TRBV9; CDR3 protein: CASSPDPVGTRQPTEQYF; CDR3 DNA: TGTGCCAGCAGCCCCGACCCTGTCGGGACTAGGCAACCTACCGAGCAGTACTTC